This TCR beta chain is drawn from a study of blood T cell repertoires in COVID-19. The CDR3 is 13 amino acids. The V end was cut by 1 base, the J end by 0 bases, with 4 bases between. Germline values: CDR1 MNHEY, CDR2 SMNVEV (reference sequence). Data came from immunoSEQ multiplex PCR; TCRdb stores just in-frame clones and leaves some out. Among about 430,000 clones listed, 70% to 90% were seen once. The chain couples TRBV27 to TRBJ2-7; unclear D gene. This clonotype originated in a woman younger than 30 who had been exposed to COVID-19. Material: PBMCs or T cells enriched from blood (not recorded which). DNA for the CDR3: TGTGCCAGCAGTTTATACAACTCCTACGAGCAGTACTTC. Translating it yields CASSLYNSYEQYF.